This T cell receptor beta chain was observed in a study of T cell responses to AZD1222 COVID-19 vaccine. The study, taken as a whole, reports: Females outnumbered males among donors, who were mostly white British; clonal diversity was possibly underestimated.

Comments on this clone: Its antigen remains unknown.

The CDR3 is 13 amino acids. Germline V gene data show CDR1 as MNHEY and CDR2 as SVGEGT. V lost 2 bases and J 5 bases, leaving 9 bases between the germline ends. Clones were sequenced by immunoSEQ multiplex PCR, and TCRdb holds only the in-frame ones, with some missing. This table holds some 25,000 clones, just over 85% found once. The gene calls are TRBV6-2 or TRBV6-3 and TRBJ2-5; no definite D call. The sample was peripheral blood, taken 28 days after the second AZD1222 dose. This receptor was identified in an adult who received the AZD1222 COVID-19 vaccine. The CDR3 region is CASSYRNWETQYF. The CDR3 bases are TGTGCCAGCAGTTACCGAAACTGGGAGACCCAGTACTTC.